This T cell receptor beta chain originates from a study of identifying expanded T cells in peripheral blood. Findings and caveats of the study: Variance in clone template counts between two-week samples significantly increased with total template count across all healthy donors.

The CDR3 consists of 14 residues. Germline assignment: CDR1 SGHTA and CDR2 FQGTGA. Trimming pared 5 bases from V and 9 bases from J, leaving 14 bases between. Remarks on this clone: The target antigen is unknown.

This table comes from immunoSEQ multiplex PCR, and its TCRdb copy is limited to in-frame clones, with some not included. The sample carries 70,000 to 100,000 clones, 88% recorded once. The sample consisted of blood. This chain joins TRBV7-3 and TRBJ1-6; no clear D gene. The origin of this receptor is a person aged 18-70 years in good health. This CDR3 is CASSPGRRSSPLHF. Here the CDR3 DNA reads TGTGCCAGCAGCCCCGGCCGAAGGAGTTCACCCCTCCACTTT.